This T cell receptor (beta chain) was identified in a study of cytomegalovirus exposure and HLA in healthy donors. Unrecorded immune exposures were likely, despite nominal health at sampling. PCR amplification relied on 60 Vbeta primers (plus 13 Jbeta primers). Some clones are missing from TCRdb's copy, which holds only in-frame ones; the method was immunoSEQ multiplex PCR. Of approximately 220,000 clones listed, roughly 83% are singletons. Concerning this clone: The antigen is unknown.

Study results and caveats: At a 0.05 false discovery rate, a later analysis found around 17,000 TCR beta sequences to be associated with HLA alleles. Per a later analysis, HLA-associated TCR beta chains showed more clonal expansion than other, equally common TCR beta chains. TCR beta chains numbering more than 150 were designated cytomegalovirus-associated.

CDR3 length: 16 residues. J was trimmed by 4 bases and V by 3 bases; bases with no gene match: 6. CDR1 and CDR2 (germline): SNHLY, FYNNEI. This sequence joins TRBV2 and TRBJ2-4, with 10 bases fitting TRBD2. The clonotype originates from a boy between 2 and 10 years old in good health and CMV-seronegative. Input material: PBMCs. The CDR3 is CASSDARTSGKNIQYF. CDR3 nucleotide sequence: TGTGCCAGCAGTGATGCCAGGACTAGCGGTAAAAACATTCAGTACTTC.